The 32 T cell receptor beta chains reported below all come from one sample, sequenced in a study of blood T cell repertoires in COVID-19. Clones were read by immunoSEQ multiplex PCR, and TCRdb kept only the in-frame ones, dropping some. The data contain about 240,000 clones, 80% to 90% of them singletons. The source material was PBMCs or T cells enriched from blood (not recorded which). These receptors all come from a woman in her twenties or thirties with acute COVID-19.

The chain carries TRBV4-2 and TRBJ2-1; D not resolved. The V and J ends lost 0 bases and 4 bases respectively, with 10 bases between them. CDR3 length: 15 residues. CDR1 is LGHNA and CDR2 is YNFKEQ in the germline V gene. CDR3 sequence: CASSQDELKYNEQFF. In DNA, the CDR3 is TGTGCCAGCAGCCAAGATGAACTAAAATACAATGAGCAGTTCTTC.

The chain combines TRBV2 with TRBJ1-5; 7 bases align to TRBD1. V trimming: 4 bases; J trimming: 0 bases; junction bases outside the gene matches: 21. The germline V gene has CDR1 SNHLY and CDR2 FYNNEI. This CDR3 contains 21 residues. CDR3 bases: TGTGCCAGCAGTGTCGCTGGTACGAGGGTGACAGGGTTCAATAGCAATCAGCCCCAGCATTTT. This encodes CASSVAGTRVTGFNSNQPQHF.

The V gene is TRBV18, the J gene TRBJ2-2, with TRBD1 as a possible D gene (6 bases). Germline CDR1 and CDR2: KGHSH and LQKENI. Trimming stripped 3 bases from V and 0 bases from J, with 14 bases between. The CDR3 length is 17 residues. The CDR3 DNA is TGTGCCAGCTCACCCGAGTTGGGGGCTGCGAACACCGGGGAGCTGTTTTTT. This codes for CASSPELGAANTGELFF.

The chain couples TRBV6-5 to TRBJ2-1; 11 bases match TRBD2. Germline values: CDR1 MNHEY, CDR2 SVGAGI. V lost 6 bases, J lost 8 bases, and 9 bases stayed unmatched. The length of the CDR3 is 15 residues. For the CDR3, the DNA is TGTGCCAGCAGGCTAGCGGGGGGCTACTGGGATGAGCAGTTCTTC. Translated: CASRLAGGYWDEQFF.

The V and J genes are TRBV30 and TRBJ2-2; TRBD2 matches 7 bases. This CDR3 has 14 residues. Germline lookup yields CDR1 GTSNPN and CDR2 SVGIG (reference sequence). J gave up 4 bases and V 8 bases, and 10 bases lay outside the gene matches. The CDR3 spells CAGGEGLGTGELFF. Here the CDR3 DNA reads TGTGCCGGCGGGGAGGGATTGGGCACCGGGGAGCTGTTTTTT.

CDR3 coding DNA: TGCGCCAGCAGCTGGACGGGACAGGGGAACACTGAAGCTTTCTTT. This encodes CASSWTGQGNTEAFF. The chain couples TRBV5-1 to TRBJ1-1; 9 positions match TRBD1. Unmatched junction bases numbered 4, after V lost 3 bases and J lost 1 base. CDR3 size: 15 residues. In germline, CDR1 is SGHRS, CDR2 YFSETQ. Full variable domain (rest looked up from reference TRBV5-1 and TRBJ1-1): KAGVTQTPRYLIKTRGQQVTLSCSPISGHRSVSWYQQTPGQGLQFLFEYFSETQRNKGNFPGRFSGRQFSNSRSEMNVSTLELGDSALYLCASSWTGQGNTEAFFGQGTRLTVV.

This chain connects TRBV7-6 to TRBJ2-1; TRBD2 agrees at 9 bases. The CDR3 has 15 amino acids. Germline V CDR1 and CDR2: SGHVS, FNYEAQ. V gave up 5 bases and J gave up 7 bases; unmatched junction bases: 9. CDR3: CASSKTSGPMNEQFF. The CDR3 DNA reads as TGTGCCAGCAGCAAGACTAGCGGACCAATGAATGAGCAGTTCTTC.

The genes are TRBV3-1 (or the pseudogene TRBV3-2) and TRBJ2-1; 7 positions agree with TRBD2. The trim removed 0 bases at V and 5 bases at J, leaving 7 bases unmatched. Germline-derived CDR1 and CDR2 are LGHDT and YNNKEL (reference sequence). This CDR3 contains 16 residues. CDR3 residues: CASSQDLGLPDNEQFF. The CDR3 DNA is TGTGCCAGCAGCCAAGACCTGGGACTACCCGACAATGAGCAGTTCTTC.

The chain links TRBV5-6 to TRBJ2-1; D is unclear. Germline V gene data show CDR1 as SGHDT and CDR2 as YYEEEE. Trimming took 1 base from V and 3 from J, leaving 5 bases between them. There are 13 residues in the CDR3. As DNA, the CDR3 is TGTGCCAGCAGCTTGAACAGCTACAATGAGCAGTTCTTC. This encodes CASSLNSYNEQFF. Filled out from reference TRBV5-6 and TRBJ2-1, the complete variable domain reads DAGVTQSPTHLIKTRGQQVTLRCSPKSGHDTVSWYQQALGQGPQFIFQYYEEEERQRGNFPDRFSGHQFPNYSSELNVNALLLGDSALYLCASSLNSYNEQFFGPGTRLTVL.

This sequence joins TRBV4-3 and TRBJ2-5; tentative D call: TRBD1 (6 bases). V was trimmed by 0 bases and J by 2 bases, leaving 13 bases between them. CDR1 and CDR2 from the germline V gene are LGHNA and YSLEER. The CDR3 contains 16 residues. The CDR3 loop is CASSQDAEGEQETQYF. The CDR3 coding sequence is TGCGCCAGCAGCCAAGATGCAGAGGGGGAACAAGAGACCCAGTACTTC.

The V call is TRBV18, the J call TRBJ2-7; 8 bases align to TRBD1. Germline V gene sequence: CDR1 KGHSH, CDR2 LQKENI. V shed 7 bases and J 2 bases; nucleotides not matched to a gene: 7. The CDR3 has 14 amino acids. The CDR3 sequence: CASLDRGLAYEQYF. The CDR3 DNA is TGTGCCAGCTTAGACAGGGGCCTCGCCTACGAGCAGTACTTC.

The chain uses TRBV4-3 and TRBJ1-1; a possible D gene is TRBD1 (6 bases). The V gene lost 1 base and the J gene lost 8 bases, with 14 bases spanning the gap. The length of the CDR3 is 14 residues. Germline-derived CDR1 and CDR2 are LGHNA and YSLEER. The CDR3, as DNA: TGCGCCAGCAGCCAAGGGATGACAGGAGACGAAGCTTTCTTT. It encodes CASSQGMTGDEAFF.

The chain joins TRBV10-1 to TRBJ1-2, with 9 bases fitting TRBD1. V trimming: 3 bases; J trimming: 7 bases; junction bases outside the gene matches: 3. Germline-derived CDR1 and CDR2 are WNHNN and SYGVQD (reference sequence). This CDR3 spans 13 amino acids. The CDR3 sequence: CASSDGTGIGYTF. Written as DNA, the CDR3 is TGCGCCAGCAGTGATGGGACAGGGATTGGCTACACCTTC.

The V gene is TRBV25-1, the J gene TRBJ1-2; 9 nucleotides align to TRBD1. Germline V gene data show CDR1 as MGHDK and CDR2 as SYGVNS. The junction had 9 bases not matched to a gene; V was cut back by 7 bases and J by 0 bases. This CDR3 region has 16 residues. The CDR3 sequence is CASTPPGTGSNYGYTF. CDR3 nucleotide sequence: TGTGCCAGCACCCCACCCGGGACAGGGTCTAACTATGGCTACACCTTC.

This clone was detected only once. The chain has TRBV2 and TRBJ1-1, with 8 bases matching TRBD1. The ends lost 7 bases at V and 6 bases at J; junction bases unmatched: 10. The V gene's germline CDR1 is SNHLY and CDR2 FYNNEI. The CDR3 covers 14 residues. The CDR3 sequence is CASNPQGAGAEAFF. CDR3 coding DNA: TGTGCCAGCAACCCTCAGGGGGCCGGGGCTGAAGCTTTCTTT. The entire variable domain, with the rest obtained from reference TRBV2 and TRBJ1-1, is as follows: EPEVTQTPSHQVTQMGQEVILRCVPISNHLYFYWYRQILGQKVEFLVSFYNNEISEKSEIFDDQFSVERPDGSNFTLKIRSTKLEDSAMYFCASNPQGAGAEAFFGQGTRLTVV.

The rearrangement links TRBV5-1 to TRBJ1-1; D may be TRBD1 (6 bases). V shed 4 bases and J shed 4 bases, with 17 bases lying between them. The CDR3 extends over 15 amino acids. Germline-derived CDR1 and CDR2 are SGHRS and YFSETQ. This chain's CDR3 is CASSQGSGLSTEAFF. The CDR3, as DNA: TGCGCCAGCAGCCAGGGGTCGGGGCTGAGCACTGAAGCTTTCTTT.

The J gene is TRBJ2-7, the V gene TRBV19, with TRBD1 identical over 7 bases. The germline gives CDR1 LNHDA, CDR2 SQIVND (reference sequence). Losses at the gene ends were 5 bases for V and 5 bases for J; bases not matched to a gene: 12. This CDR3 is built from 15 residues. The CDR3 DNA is TGTGCCAGTAGTGGAACCGACAGGGAATGGGACGAGCAGTACTTC. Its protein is CASSGTDREWDEQYF.

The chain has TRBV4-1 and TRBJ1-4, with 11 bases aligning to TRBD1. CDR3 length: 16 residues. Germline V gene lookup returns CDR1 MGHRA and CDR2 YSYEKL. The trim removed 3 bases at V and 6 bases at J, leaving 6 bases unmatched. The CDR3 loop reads CASSQNGQGADEKLFF. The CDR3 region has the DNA TGCGCCAGCAGCCAGAACGGACAGGGGGCGGATGAAAAACTGTTTTTT.

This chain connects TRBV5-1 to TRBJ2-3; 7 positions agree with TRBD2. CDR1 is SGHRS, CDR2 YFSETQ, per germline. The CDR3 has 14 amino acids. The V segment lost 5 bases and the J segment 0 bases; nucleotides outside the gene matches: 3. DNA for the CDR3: TGCGCCAGCAGAACTAGCGTCAGCACAGATACGCAGTATTTT. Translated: CASRTSVSTDTQYF.

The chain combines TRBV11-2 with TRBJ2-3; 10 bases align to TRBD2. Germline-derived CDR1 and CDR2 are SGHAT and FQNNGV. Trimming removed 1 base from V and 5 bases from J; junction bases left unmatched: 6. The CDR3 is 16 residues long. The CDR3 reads CASSLVSGGAKDTQYF. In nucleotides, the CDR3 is TGTGCCAGCAGCTTAGTGAGCGGGGGGGCTAAAGATACGCAGTATTTT. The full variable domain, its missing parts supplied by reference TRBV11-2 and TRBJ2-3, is EAGVAQSPRYKIIEKRQSVAFWCNPISGHATLYWYQQILGQGPKLLIQFQNNGVVDDSQLPKDRFSAERLKGVDSTLKIQPAKLEDSAVYLCASSLVSGGAKDTQYFGPGTRLTVL.

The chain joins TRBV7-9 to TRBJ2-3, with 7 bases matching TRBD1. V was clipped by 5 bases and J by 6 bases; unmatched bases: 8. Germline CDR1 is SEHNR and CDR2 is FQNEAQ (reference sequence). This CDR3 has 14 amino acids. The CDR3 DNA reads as TGTGCCAGCAGCCTACAGGGGCTTACTGATACGCAGTATTTT. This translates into CASSLQGLTDTQYF.

Here the CDR3 DNA reads TGTGCCAGTAGCTGGGGCCCCCTCAATGAGCAGTTCTTC. This gives the protein CASSWGPLNEQFF. V is TRBV19 and J is TRBJ2-1; D might be TRBD1 (5 bases). Germline-derived CDR1 and CDR2 are LNHDA and SQIVND (reference sequence). The V end lost 6 bases, the J end lost 6 bases, and 12 bases lay between the germline ends. This CDR3 spans 13 amino acids.

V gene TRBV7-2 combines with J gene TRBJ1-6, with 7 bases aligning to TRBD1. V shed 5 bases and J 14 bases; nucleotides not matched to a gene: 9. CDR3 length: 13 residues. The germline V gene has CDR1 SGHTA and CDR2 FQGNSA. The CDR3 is CASSPGQAITLHF. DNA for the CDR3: TGTGCCAGCAGCCCCGGACAGGCAATCACCCTCCACTTT.

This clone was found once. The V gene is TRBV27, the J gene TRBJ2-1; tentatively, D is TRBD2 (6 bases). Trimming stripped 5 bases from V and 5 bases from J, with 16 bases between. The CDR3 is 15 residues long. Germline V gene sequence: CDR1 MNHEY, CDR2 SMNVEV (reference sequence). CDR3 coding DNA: TGTGCCAGCAGTGGCTCGGAGGGAGGCAACAATGAGCAGTTCTTC. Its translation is CASSGSEGGNNEQFF.

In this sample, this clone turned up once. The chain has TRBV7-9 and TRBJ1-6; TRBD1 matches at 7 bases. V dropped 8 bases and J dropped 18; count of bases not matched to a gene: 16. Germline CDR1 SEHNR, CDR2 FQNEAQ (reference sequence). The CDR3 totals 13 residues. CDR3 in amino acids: CASESAGDSSRHF. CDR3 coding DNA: TGTGCCAGCGAATCGGCAGGGGACAGTTCTCGCCACTTT.

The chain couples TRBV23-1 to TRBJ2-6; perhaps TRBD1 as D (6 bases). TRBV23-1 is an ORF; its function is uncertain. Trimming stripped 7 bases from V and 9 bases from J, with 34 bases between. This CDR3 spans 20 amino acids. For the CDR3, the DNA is TGCGCCAGCATCTATCAGGAGGTTCTGGGGGCCATCGCCCCATACAACGTCCTGACTTTC. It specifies CASIYQEVLGAIAPYNVLTF.

This chain's CDR3 is CSASTEYTEAFF. The CDR3 DNA is TGCAGTGCTAGTACCGAGTACACTGAAGCTTTCTTT. The chain employs TRBV20-1 and TRBJ1-1; no clear D gene. V shed 3 bases and J shed 3 bases, with 8 bases lying between them. The CDR3 is 12 residues long. Germline V CDR1 and CDR2: DFQATT, SNEGSKA (reference sequence).

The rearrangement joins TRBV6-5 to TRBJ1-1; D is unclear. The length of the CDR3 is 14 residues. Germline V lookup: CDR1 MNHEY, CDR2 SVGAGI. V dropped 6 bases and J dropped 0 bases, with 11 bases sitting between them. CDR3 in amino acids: CASRSGWVNTEAFF. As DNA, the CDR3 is TGTGCCAGCAGGTCGGGGTGGGTGAACACTGAAGCTTTCTTT.

In nucleotides, the CDR3 is TGCGCCAGCAGCTTGGCCGGGGATCCGGTAGTGTCACCCCTCCACTTT. Its protein product is CASSLAGDPVVSPLHF. The chain employs TRBV5-1 and TRBJ1-6; D ambiguous. Looked up from germline, CDR1 is SGHRS and CDR2 is YFSETQ. This CDR3 spans 16 amino acids. V lost 0 bases to trimming and J lost 10 bases, with 17 bases between them. The variable domain in full, with the rest retrieved from reference TRBV5-1 and TRBJ1-6, is KAGVTQTPRYLIKTRGQQVTLSCSPISGHRSVSWYQQTPGQGLQFLFEYFSETQRNKGNFPGRFSGRQFSNSRSEMNVSTLELGDSALYLCASSLAGDPVVSPLHFGNGTRLTVT.

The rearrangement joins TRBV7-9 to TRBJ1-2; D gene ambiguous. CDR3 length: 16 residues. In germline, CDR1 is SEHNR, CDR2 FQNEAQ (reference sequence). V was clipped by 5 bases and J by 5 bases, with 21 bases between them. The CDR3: CASSPPPEAIRYGYTF. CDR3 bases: TGTGCCAGCAGCCCACCTCCAGAGGCGATAAGGTATGGCTACACCTTC.

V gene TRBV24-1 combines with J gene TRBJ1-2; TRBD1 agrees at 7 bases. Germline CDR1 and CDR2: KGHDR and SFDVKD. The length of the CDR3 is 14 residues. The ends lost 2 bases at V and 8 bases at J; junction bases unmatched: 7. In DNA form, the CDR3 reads TGTGCCACCAGTGATTCCACGACAGGGCAGGGCTACACCTTC. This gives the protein CATSDSTTGQGYTF.

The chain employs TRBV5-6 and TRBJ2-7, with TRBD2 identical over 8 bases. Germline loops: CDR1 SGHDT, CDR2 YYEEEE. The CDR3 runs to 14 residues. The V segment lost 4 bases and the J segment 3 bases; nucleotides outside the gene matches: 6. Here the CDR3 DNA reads TGTGCCAGCAGCGTAGCGGGGCAGGACTACGAGCAGTACTTC. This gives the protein CASSVAGQDYEQYF.